A selection of T cell receptor beta chains follows, all from one sample in a study of CD8 T cells in Susac syndrome. TCRdb called the immunoSEQ multiplex PCR reads again in MiXCR, with one record for every CDR3 protein. The table shows some 200,000 distinct CDR3 sequences, with about 91% occurring only once. The sequencing input was CD4+ T cells from PBMCs. The receptors here all came from a human donor with Susac syndrome. Both conserved end residues are part of each CDR3. The D gene is left open where the match is weak. For some rows the clone size is stated as once, few or many, or as a class when expanded; others skip it.

D: TRBD2; size: .; V: TRBV20-1; CDR3: CSNRLAPTEQFF
D: .; size: .; V: TRBV11-2; CDR3: CASSPVGLAKNIQYF
D: .; size: .; V: TRBV7-2; CDR3: CASSLARSQETQYF
D: .; size: .; V: TRBV5-4; CDR3: CASSLDSLPGANVLTF
D: TRBD2; size: .; V: TRBV2; CDR3: CATKGLAYEQYF
D: TRBD1; size: .; V: TRBV2; CDR3: CASRERTGDYEQYF
D: TRBD2; size: .; V: TRBV28; CDR3: CASSFLAGGPGTQYF
D: TRBD2; size: .; V: TRBV27; CDR3: CASSSPASGTYNEQFF
D: TRBD2; size: .; V: TRBV10-3; CDR3: CAIRGEPGLAEYNEQFF
D: .; size: .; V: TRBV28; CDR3: CASSSRVYEQYF
D: .; size: once; V: TRBV6-6; CDR3: CASSRLLTIYGYTF
D: .; size: .; V: TRBV27; CDR3: CASSSPSKNIQYF
D: .; size: .; V: TRBV9; CDR3: CASSPGGPRYNEQFF
D: .; size: .; V: TRBV28; CDR3: CASSLLSNQPQHF
D: .; size: .; V: TRBV2; CDR3: CASSMWTSRNEQYF
D: .; size: .; V: TRBV10-3; CDR3: CAISDEQGWDSPLHF
D: TRBD1; size: few; V: TRBV6-1; CDR3: CASKRDRANTEAFF
D: TRBD1; size: .; V: TRBV29-1; CDR3: CSVESGQGTDTQYF
D: TRBD2; size: .; V: TRBV28; CDR3: CAGGLAGENEQFF
D: .; size: .; V: TRBV29-1; CDR3: CSVEKGSGNTIYF
D: .; size: .; V: TRBV6-6; CDR3: CASSYSNGYTF
D: .; size: .; V: TRBV3-1; CDR3: CASSQVGGRVREQYF
D: .; size: .; V: TRBV6-6; CDR3: CASSSELTYEQYF
D: .; size: once; V: TRBV29-1; CDR3: CSVDLSGGTDTQYF
D: TRBD1; size: .; V: TRBV30; CDR3: CAWSGQGRGGYTF
D: TRBD1; size: .; V: TRBV5-1; CDR3: CASSLGRDRMNTEAFF
D: TRBD2; size: .; V: TRBV7-2; CDR3: CASSLAWGGEQFF
D: TRBD2; size: .; V: TRBV10-2; CDR3: CASTSGGSSNEQFF
D: TRBD1; size: once; V: TRBV5-1; CDR3: CASSFGQGNEKLFF
D: .; size: .; V: TRBV6-2/TRBV6-3; CDR3: CASSYSSGTYEQYF
D: .; size: .; V: TRBV7-6; CDR3: CASSLGRGYQPQHF
D: .; size: .; V: TRBV6-6; CDR3: CASGTSTYEQYF
D: .; size: .; V: TRBV27; CDR3: CASSFRDSPLSYNEQFF
D: .; size: .; V: TRBV12-3/TRBV12-4; CDR3: CASSLFIGSGGELFF